What follows are 30 T cell receptor beta chains derived from one specimen sequenced in a study of blood T cell repertoires in COVID-19. Here immunoSEQ multiplex PCR was the method, and the copy in TCRdb shows in-frame clones only, minus some. The profile shows a few hundred thousand clones, about 88% of them singletons. Material for sequencing was peripheral blood. The receptor source for this set is a man between 18 and 35 years old with active or convalescent COVID-19.

The chain employs TRBV30 and TRBJ1-1; no reliable D call. Germline CDR1 is GTSNPN and CDR2 is SVGIG (reference sequence). Trimming stripped 2 bases from V and 5 bases from J, with 6 bases between. This CDR3 spans 11 amino acids. This CDR3 is CAWSPITEAFF. DNA of the CDR3: TGTGCCTGGAGTCCAATTACTGAAGCTTTCTTT.

This chain joins TRBV19 and TRBJ2-2, with 7 positions matching TRBD1. From germline, CDR1 is LNHDA and CDR2 SQIVND (reference sequence). The CDR3 is 13 residues long. V lost 4 bases and J lost 5; bases outside the gene matches: 1. CDR3 amino acids: CASSKQGTGELFF. The CDR3 DNA reads as TGTGCCAGTAGTAAACAGGGGACCGGGGAGCTGTTTTTT.

The rearrangement joins TRBV5-1 to TRBJ1-2, with 7 bases aligning to TRBD1. Germline CDR1 reads SGHRS; CDR2 reads YFSETQ. This CDR3 is built from 14 residues. With 4 bases clipped from V and 6 bases from J, the junction kept 9 bases outside the gene matches. The CDR3, as DNA: TGCGCCAGCAGCCCTGGGACAGTCTGGGATGGCTACACCTTC. This encodes CASSPGTVWDGYTF.

This sequence joins TRBV9 and TRBJ1-1; perhaps TRBD1 as D (5 bases). The CDR3 covers 17 residues. Germline V gene sequence: CDR1 SGDLS, CDR2 YYNGEE. V was pared by 4 bases and J by 0 bases, with 19 bases between. In DNA form, the CDR3 reads TGTGCCAGCAGCCCGGGGGAGGAAGAGGGTTTGAACACTGAAGCTTTCTTT. This codes for CASSPGEEEGLNTEAFF.

The V gene is TRBV12-3 or TRBV12-4, the J gene TRBJ2-5; D gene uncertain. V shed 3 bases and J shed 2 bases, with 4 bases lying between them. The CDR3 covers 12 residues. CDR3: CASSFLQETQYF. As DNA, the CDR3 is TGTGCCAGCAGTTTTTTACAAGAGACCCAGTACTTC.

V gene TRBV6-5 combines with J gene TRBJ1-6; D remains ambiguous. This CDR3 contains 15 residues. The ends were cut back, 5 bases at V and 4 bases at J, with 12 bases in the middle. Germline CDR1 and CDR2: MNHEY and SVGAGI. The CDR3 coding sequence is TGTGCCAGCAGTAGGGCGGGCGCGTATAATTCACCCCTCCACTTT. Its translation: CASSRAGAYNSPLHF.

This chain links TRBV2 with TRBJ1-2; maybe TRBD1 (5 bases). This CDR3 has 14 amino acids. CDR1 is SNHLY and CDR2 is FYNNEI in the germline V gene. The ends were cut back, 3 bases at V and 4 bases at J, with 12 bases in the middle. This chain's CDR3 is CASSEEDDSYGYTF. In nucleotides, the CDR3 is TGTGCCAGCAGTGAGGAAGATGACAGCTATGGCTACACCTTC.

The sample holds a few counts of this clone. The rearrangement joins TRBV7-9 to TRBJ2-7; D gene ambiguous. The CDR3 runs to 13 residues. Per the germline V gene, CDR1 is SEHNR and CDR2 is FQNEAQ (reference sequence). Between the trimmed V and J ends, which lost 6 bases and 0 bases, there was a span of 9 bases. DNA of the CDR3: TGTGCCAGCAGATCTGACAACTCCTACGAGCAGTACTTC. Its protein product is CASRSDNSYEQYF. Together with reference TRBV7-9 and TRBJ2-7, the CDR3 gives the full variable domain: DTGVSQNPRHKITKRGQNVTFRCDPISEHNRLYWYRQTLGQGPEFLTYFQNEAQLEKSRLLSDRFSAERPKGSFSTLEIQRTEQGDSAMYLCASRSDNSYEQYFGPGTRLTVT.

V usage is TRBV6-6 and J usage is TRBJ2-7, with a tentative D call TRBD1 (6 bases). The germline CDR1 and CDR2 sequences are MNHNY and SVGAGI (reference sequence). V was shortened by 0 bases and J by 4 bases, with 10 bases between the two germline ends. This CDR3 is 14 amino acids long. CDR3 sequence reads: CASSYSRGSYEQYF. CDR3 sequence (DNA): TGTGCCAGCAGTTACTCGAGGGGGTCGTACGAGCAGTACTTC.

The chain employs TRBV2 and TRBJ2-7; no reliable D call. This CDR3 is 12 amino acids long. Trimming cost V 8 bases and J 5 bases, with 13 bases left between them. Germline V gene data show CDR1 as SNHLY and CDR2 as FYNNEI. The CDR3 DNA reads as TGTGCCAGCGCTTACAGTCCCCACGAGCAGTACTTC. This encodes CASAYSPHEQYF. Variable domain in full (rest from reference TRBV2 and TRBJ2-7): EPEVTQTPSHQVTQMGQEVILRCVPISNHLYFYWYRQILGQKVEFLVSFYNNEISEKSEIFDDQFSVERPDGSNFTLKIRSTKLEDSAMYFCASAYSPHEQYFGPGTRLTVT.

The chain uses TRBV6-5 and TRBJ2-3, with 9 positions matching TRBD1. Germline lookup yields CDR1 MNHEY and CDR2 SVGAGI. This CDR3 is 14 amino acids long. V shed 4 bases, J shed 4 bases, and the junction held 3 bases outside the gene matches. For the CDR3, the DNA is TGTGCCAGCAGTTCCGGGACAGGGCCAGATACGCAGTATTTT. It encodes CASSSGTGPDTQYF.

The V call is TRBV5-1, the J call TRBJ2-7; the D is unclear. CDR3 length: 14 amino acids. Germline V gene lookup returns CDR1 SGHRS and CDR2 YFSETQ. The germline V and J ends were trimmed by 0 bases and 1 base, with 8 bases remaining between them. This CDR3 is CASSLAPGSYEQYF. The CDR3 DNA is TGCGCCAGCAGCTTGGCCCCGGGTTCCTACGAGCAGTACTTC.

This clone is a singleton in its sample. The chain joins TRBV6-1 to TRBJ1-5; 8 bases line up with TRBD1. CDR3 size: 16 residues. After removal of 2 bases from V and 5 bases from J, the junction contained 8 bases not matched to a gene. Germline assignment: CDR1 MNHNS and CDR2 SASEGT. This CDR3 is CASSERDRSIYQPQHF. The CDR3 nucleotides read TGTGCCAGCAGTGAACGGGACAGGTCGATCTATCAGCCCCAGCATTTT.

The V gene is TRBV5-4, the J gene TRBJ2-7; perhaps TRBD1 as D (6 bases). The CDR3 spans 15 residues. Deletions cut 5 bases from V and 0 bases from J, with 15 bases between. Per the germline V gene, CDR1 is SGHNT and CDR2 is YYREEE (reference sequence). The CDR3 is CASRKGQNPSYEQYF. The CDR3, as DNA: TGTGCCAGCAGAAAAGGACAGAACCCCTCCTACGAGCAGTACTTC. The entire variable domain, with the rest obtained from reference TRBV5-4 and TRBJ2-7, is as follows: ETGVTQSPTHLIKTRGQQVTLRCSSQSGHNTVSWYQQALGQGPQFIFQYYREEENGRGNFPPRFSGLQFPNYSSELNVNALELDDSALYLCASRKGQNPSYEQYFGPGTRLTVT.

The V and J genes are TRBV7-2 and TRBJ2-5; the match to TRBD2 covers 7 bases. The germline CDR1 and CDR2 sequences are SGHTA and FQGNSA. With V trimmed by 5 bases and J by 9 bases, 18 bases remained unmatched. CDR3 length: 16 residues. CDR3 amino acids: CASSPRPSSGPVAQYF. CDR3 sequence (DNA): TGTGCCAGCAGCCCGCGTCCGTCTAGCGGCCCCGTTGCCCAGTACTTC.

The V call is TRBV5-6, the J call TRBJ2-5, with TRBD2 matching over 8 bases. The CDR3 runs to 17 residues. Germline V gives CDR1 SGHDT, CDR2 YYEEEE. Germline trimming cut 5 bases from V and 1 base from J; bases unmatched to any gene: 13. CDR3 DNA: TGTGCCAGCAGACCCCCGGGGGGGCTAGCGGCCCAAGAGACCCAGTACTTC. Amino acids: CASRPPGGLAAQETQYF.

The J gene is TRBJ1-4, the V gene TRBV5-1; perhaps TRBD1 as D (6 bases). With 4 bases removed from V and 5 bases from J, the gap between germline ends came to 15 bases. Per germline, CDR1 SGHRS and CDR2 YFSETQ. This CDR3 is built from 15 residues. In nucleotides, the CDR3 is TGCGCCAGCAGCCCGACCGGGGGGCTAAATGAAAAACTGTTTTTT. This gives the protein CASSPTGGLNEKLFF.

The chain employs TRBV24-1 and TRBJ2-3, with 11 bases matching TRBD1. There are 15 residues in the CDR3. Germline CDR1 KGHDR, CDR2 SFDVKD. J was trimmed by 3 bases and V by 7 bases; bases with no gene match: 5. As DNA, the CDR3 is TGTGCCACCAGCATGGACAGGGGGCCTACAGATACGCAGTATTTT. This codes for CATSMDRGPTDTQYF.

This chain's CDR3 is CASSFPSGAYNEQFF. In nucleotides, the CDR3 is TGTGCCAGCAGTTTCCCTAGCGGGGCCTACAATGAGCAGTTCTTC. The chain carries TRBV6-5 and TRBJ2-1; 9 nucleotides agree with TRBD2. The germline V gene has CDR1 MNHEY and CDR2 SVGAGI. V lost 4 bases to trimming and J lost 2 bases; unmatched junction nucleotides: 3. The CDR3 is made up of 15 amino acids.

The V call is TRBV4-3, the J call TRBJ2-1; TRBD2 might be the D (5 bases). Germline lookup yields CDR1 LGHNA and CDR2 YSLEER. Trimming cost V 2 bases and J 2 bases, with 10 bases left between them. The CDR3 is made up of 15 amino acids. This CDR3 is CASSQLAGTYNEQFF. DNA of the CDR3: TGCGCCAGCAGCCAACTCGCGGGTACCTACAATGAGCAGTTCTTC.

Here the CDR3 reads CASSPSVTSGNTIYF. CDR3 DNA sequence: TGTGCCAGCTCACCATCGGTCACCTCTGGAAACACCATATATTTT. The chain links TRBV18 to TRBJ1-3, with no clear D. The CDR3 runs to 15 residues. Germline V lookup: CDR1 KGHSH, CDR2 LQKENI. Deletions cut 2 bases from V and 0 bases from J, with 8 bases between.

The chain is built from TRBV9 and TRBJ1-5; possibly TRBD1 for D (6 bases). Germline values: CDR1 SGDLS, CDR2 YYNGEE. Trimming pared 3 bases from V and 4 bases from J, leaving 17 bases between. The CDR3 is 16 amino acids. The CDR3 spells CASSEGLGQPNQPQHF. DNA for the CDR3: TGTGCCAGCAGCGAGGGGCTTGGACAGCCTAATCAGCCCCAGCATTTT. Variable domain in full (rest from reference TRBV9 and TRBJ1-5): DSGVTQTPKHLITATGQRVTLRCSPRSGDLSVYWYQQSLDQGLQFLIQYYNGEERAKGNILERFSAQQFPDLHSELNLSSLELGDSALYFCASSEGLGQPNQPQHFGDGTRLSIL.

The rearrangement links TRBV9 to TRBJ1-6, with D possibly TRBD1 on 5 matching bases. From germline, CDR1 is SGDLS and CDR2 YYNGEE. The ends were cut back, 4 bases at V and 9 bases at J, with 20 bases in the middle. This CDR3 has 16 amino acids. This chain's CDR3 is CASSSTSGGDGSPLHF. CDR3 bases: TGTGCCAGCAGCTCGACGTCCGGGGGAGATGGTTCACCCCTCCACTTT.

V usage is TRBV30 and J usage is TRBJ1-2, with D possibly being TRBD1 (5 bases). This CDR3 has 13 residues. Germline lookup yields CDR1 GTSNPN and CDR2 SVGIG (reference sequence). V shed 3 bases and J shed 8 bases, with 16 bases lying between them. In DNA, the CDR3 is TGTGCCTGGAGAGAGGAGGGGACGGGGGGCTACACCTTC. This encodes CAWREEGTGGYTF. Complete variable domain (other parts from reference TRBV30 and TRBJ1-2): SQTIHQWPATLVQPVGSPLSLECTVEGTSNPNLYWYRQAAGRGLQLLFYSVGIGQISSEVPQNLSASRPQDRQFILSSKKLLLSDSGFYLCAWREEGTGGYTFGSGTRLTVV.

The chain uses TRBV11-2 and TRBJ1-2; 7 positions match TRBD1. J gave up 6 bases and V 3 bases, and 1 base lay outside the gene matches. CDR1 SGHAT and CDR2 FQNNGV come from the germline V gene. The length of the CDR3 is 12 residues. CDR3 protein: CASSFTGDGYTF. CDR3 sequence (DNA): TGTGCCAGCAGCTTCACAGGGGATGGCTACACCTTC.

The V gene is TRBV29-1, the J gene TRBJ2-1, with 9 bases fitting TRBD2. The ends lost 6 bases at V and 4 bases at J; junction bases unmatched: 7. Germline assignment: CDR1 SQVTM and CDR2 ANQGSEA. This CDR3 is 14 amino acids long. This CDR3 reads CSVKRLAEYNEQFF. DNA of the CDR3: TGCAGCGTGAAGCGACTAGCGGAGTACAATGAGCAGTTCTTC.

V gene TRBV10-3 combines with J gene TRBJ2-5; possible D gene TRBD2, 6 bases. Per the germline V gene, CDR1 is ENHRY and CDR2 is SYGVKD. The CDR3 has 13 amino acids. CDR3 coding DNA: TGTGCTACTCGGGACTCCACCCAAGAGACCCAGTACTTC. It is translated as CATRDSTQETQYF.

The chain combines TRBV27 with TRBJ2-1; possible D gene TRBD2, 6 bases. From germline, CDR1 is MNHEY and CDR2 SMNVEV (reference sequence). The CDR3 loop spans 15 amino acids. V dropped 6 bases and J dropped 0 bases, with 12 bases sitting between them. The CDR3 loop is CASRTGDLSYNEQFF. The CDR3 DNA follows: TGTGCCAGCAGGACGGGAGACCTCTCCTACAATGAGCAGTTCTTC.

The V call is TRBV6-2 or TRBV6-3, the J call TRBJ2-5; TRBD2 is a possible D gene (7 bases). The CDR3 loop spans 16 amino acids. Germline CDR1 reads MNHEY; CDR2 reads SVGEGT. Trimming took 1 base from V and 1 from J, leaving 13 bases between them. The CDR3 region is CASSYWGGPFQETQYF. The CDR3, as DNA: TGTGCCAGCAGTTACTGGGGGGGGCCGTTCCAAGAGACCCAGTACTTC.

The rearrangement joins TRBV7-2 to TRBJ2-7, with TRBD2 identical over 10 bases. Germline V lookup: CDR1 SGHTA, CDR2 FQGNSA. With 5 bases clipped from V and 4 bases from J, the junction kept 8 bases outside the gene matches. CDR3 length: 15 amino acids. This CDR3 reads CASSTRAGGSYEQYF. The CDR3 nucleotides read TGTGCCAGCAGCACCCGAGCGGGAGGGTCTTACGAGCAGTACTTC.